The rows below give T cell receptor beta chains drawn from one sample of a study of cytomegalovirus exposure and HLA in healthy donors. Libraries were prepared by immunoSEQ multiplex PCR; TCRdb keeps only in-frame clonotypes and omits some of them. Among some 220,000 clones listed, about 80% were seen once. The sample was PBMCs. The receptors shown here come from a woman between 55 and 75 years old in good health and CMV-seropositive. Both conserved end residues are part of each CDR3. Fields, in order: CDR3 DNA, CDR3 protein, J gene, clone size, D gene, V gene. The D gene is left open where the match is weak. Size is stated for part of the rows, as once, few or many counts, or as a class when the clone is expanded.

CDR3 DNA: TGTGCCAGCAGCTGGGAACGGGGGGATACGCAGTATTTT
CDR3 protein: CASSWERGDTQYF
J gene: TRBJ2-3
clone size: .
D gene: .
V gene: TRBV13

CDR3 DNA: TGCGCCAGCAGTCTGGTGGCGGGAGGGCCGTTGTACGAGCAGTACTTC
CDR3 protein: CASSLVAGGPLYEQYF
J gene: TRBJ2-7
clone size: .
D gene: TRBD2
V gene: TRBV5-1

CDR3 DNA: TGTGCCTGGAGTGTACTTTGGGGGGATGGCTACACCTTC
CDR3 protein: CAWSVLWGDGYTF
J gene: TRBJ1-2
clone size: .
D gene: .
V gene: TRBV30

CDR3 DNA: TGTGCCAGCAGTATTAGCGGGGGCCAGGAGACCCAGTACTTC
CDR3 protein: CASSISGGQETQYF
J gene: TRBJ2-5
clone size: .
D gene: TRBD2
V gene: TRBV7-2

CDR3 DNA: TGTGCCATCGGACTAGCGGAGAACACCGGGGAGCTGTTTTTT
CDR3 protein: CAIGLAENTGELFF
J gene: TRBJ2-2
clone size: once
D gene: TRBD2
V gene: TRBV2

CDR3 DNA: TGCGCCAGCAGCCGCCGGGATCCTAATTCACCCCTCCACTTT
CDR3 protein: CASSRRDPNSPLHF
J gene: TRBJ1-6
clone size: .
D gene: .
V gene: TRBV4-3

CDR3 DNA: TGTGCCAGCAGCTTACGCCGGAGGGCCGGGGCTTTCTTT
CDR3 protein: CASSLRRRAGAFF
J gene: TRBJ1-1
clone size: .
D gene: .
V gene: TRBV7-2

CDR3 DNA: TGTGCCAGCAGCTTAACAGGGAACAATTCACCCCTCCACTTT
CDR3 protein: CASSLTGNNSPLHF
J gene: TRBJ1-6
clone size: .
D gene: .
V gene: TRBV7-9

CDR3 DNA: TGCGCCAGCAGCTTGGAAGAAAGGGGCCAGGGTGAAGCTTTCTTT
CDR3 protein: CASSLEERGQGEAFF
J gene: TRBJ1-1
clone size: .
D gene: .
V gene: TRBV5-1

CDR3 DNA: TGTGCCAGCAGCCTGGACAGAGATAGCAATCAGCCCCAGCATTTT
CDR3 protein: CASSLDRDSNQPQHF
J gene: TRBJ1-5
clone size: .
D gene: .
V gene: TRBV6-1

CDR3 DNA: TGTGCCAGCAGCTTAGGAGGAGCGGGGGCGGTCTACAATGAGCAGTTCTTC
CDR3 protein: CASSLGGAGAVYNEQFF
J gene: TRBJ2-1
clone size: .
D gene: TRBD2
V gene: TRBV11-2

CDR3 DNA: TGCGCCAGCAGCTTGCTCTGGGGGGGGTACGAGCAGTACTTC
CDR3 protein: CASSLLWGGYEQYF
J gene: TRBJ2-7
clone size: .
D gene: TRBD2
V gene: TRBV5-1

CDR3 DNA: TGTGCCAGCAGTTTAGACACCTTATATGGCTACACCTTC
CDR3 protein: CASSLDTLYGYTF
J gene: TRBJ1-2
clone size: few
D gene: .
V gene: TRBV6-6

CDR3 DNA: TGCAGTGACACAGGGGCCTCCTATGGCTACACCTTC
CDR3 protein: CSDTGASYGYTF
J gene: TRBJ1-2
clone size: .
D gene: TRBD1
V gene: TRBV29-1

CDR3 DNA: TGTGCCAGCAGGGGAGGTGCATCCTCAACTAATGAAAAACTGTTTTTT
CDR3 protein: CASRGGASSTNEKLFF
J gene: TRBJ1-4
clone size: .
D gene: .
V gene: TRBV7-8

CDR3 DNA: TGTGCCAGCAGTGCCTTGACAGGGGGCGATAAAAACATTCAGTACTTC
CDR3 protein: CASSALTGGDKNIQYF
J gene: TRBJ2-4
clone size: .
D gene: TRBD1
V gene: TRBV28

CDR3 DNA: TGTGCCAGCAGCCAAGAAGGGGGATCTGGTTTTCGGGGTCTTTACGAGCAGTACTTC
CDR3 protein: CASSQEGGSGFRGLYEQYF
J gene: TRBJ2-7
clone size: once
D gene: .
V gene: TRBV4-2

CDR3 DNA: TGTGCCAGCAGCCTGGACAGGAACGAGCAGTACTTC
CDR3 protein: CASSLDRNEQYF
J gene: TRBJ2-7
clone size: .
D gene: TRBD1
V gene: TRBV4-2

CDR3 DNA: TGCGCCAGCAGCTCCGACTCTCTTGGCTCCTACGAGCAGTACTTC
CDR3 protein: CASSSDSLGSYEQYF
J gene: TRBJ2-7
clone size: .
D gene: .
V gene: TRBV7-2

CDR3 DNA: TGCGCCAGCAGCTTAACTAGCGGGAGCAGGAATGAGCAGTTCTTC
CDR3 protein: CASSLTSGSRNEQFF
J gene: TRBJ2-1
clone size: .
D gene: TRBD2
V gene: TRBV5-1

CDR3 DNA: TGTGCCAGCACGTATCTGGGCGGGACCGCGAACACCGGGGAGCTGTTTTTT
CDR3 protein: CASTYLGGTANTGELFF
J gene: TRBJ2-2
clone size: .
D gene: .
V gene: TRBV4-2

CDR3 DNA: TGTGCCAGTAACGCACAGGGGGGGTTTTCTAGCAATCAGCCCCAGCATTTT
CDR3 protein: CASNAQGGFSSNQPQHF
J gene: TRBJ1-5
clone size: .
D gene: TRBD1
V gene: TRBV19

CDR3 DNA: TGTGCCAGCAGCCGAACTAGCGGGAGGCTTGATACGCAGTATTTT
CDR3 protein: CASSRTSGRLDTQYF
J gene: TRBJ2-3
clone size: .
D gene: TRBD2
V gene: TRBV11-2

CDR3 DNA: TGCGCCAGCAGCCAGAACCAGGGGTTAAGCTATGGCTACACCTTC
CDR3 protein: CASSQNQGLSYGYTF
J gene: TRBJ1-2
clone size: .
D gene: .
V gene: TRBV4-1

CDR3 DNA: TGTGCCAGCAGCCGAGGGACTTTGGCTGAAGCTTTCTTT
CDR3 protein: CASSRGTLAEAFF
J gene: TRBJ1-1
clone size: few
D gene: .
V gene: TRBV7-9

CDR3 DNA: TGTGCCACCAGCAGAGCAACCGGACTAGCGGCTCACAATGAGCAGTTCTTC
CDR3 protein: CATSRATGLAAHNEQFF
J gene: TRBJ2-1
clone size: .
D gene: TRBD2
V gene: TRBV15

CDR3 DNA: TGCAGCGCCTCAGCGGGGCCCCGGGCTACGCAGTATTTT
CDR3 protein: CSASAGPRATQYF
J gene: TRBJ2-3
clone size: .
D gene: TRBD2
V gene: TRBV29-1

CDR3 DNA: TGTGCCAGCTTCAAAGCCGTCCGGACTGAAGCTTTCTTT
CDR3 protein: CASFKAVRTEAFF
J gene: TRBJ1-1
clone size: .
D gene: .
V gene: TRBV18

CDR3 DNA: TGTGCCAGCAGCTATACAGGGGTCGGGACTGAAGCTTTCTTT
CDR3 protein: CASSYTGVGTEAFF
J gene: TRBJ1-1
clone size: .
D gene: TRBD1
V gene: TRBV7-2

CDR3 DNA: TGTGCCTGGCGACCTAGCGGGATTAGTAATGAGCAGTTCTTC
CDR3 protein: CAWRPSGISNEQFF
J gene: TRBJ2-1
clone size: few
D gene: TRBD2
V gene: TRBV30

CDR3 DNA: TGTGCCAGCAGCTCAGGACTAGCGGGTATCGATACGCAGTATTTT
CDR3 protein: CASSSGLAGIDTQYF
J gene: TRBJ2-3
clone size: once
D gene: TRBD2
V gene: TRBV7-9

CDR3 DNA: TGTGCCAGCAGTAAAACTAGCCAGGCCCTCTACGAGCAGTACTTC
CDR3 protein: CASSKTSQALYEQYF
J gene: TRBJ2-7
clone size: few
D gene: .
V gene: TRBV7-2

CDR3 DNA: TGCGCCAGCAGTGGGGGGACTAGGGTTACCTACGAGCAGTACTTC
CDR3 protein: CASSGGTRVTYEQYF
J gene: TRBJ2-7
clone size: few
D gene: TRBD2
V gene: TRBV5-1

CDR3 DNA: TGTGCCAGCAGGGAACTAGCGGGAGAATACAATGAGCAGTTCTTC
CDR3 protein: CASRELAGEYNEQFF
J gene: TRBJ2-1
clone size: few
D gene: TRBD2
V gene: TRBV6-4

CDR3 DNA: TGTGCCAGCAAAGGGACTAGTCAGTACAATGAGCAGTTCTTC
CDR3 protein: CASKGTSQYNEQFF
J gene: TRBJ2-1
clone size: .
D gene: TRBD2
V gene: TRBV6-1

CDR3 DNA: TGTGCCAGCAGCCGTGGACAGGGGGACTGGCCCCTCCACTTT
CDR3 protein: CASSRGQGDWPLHF
J gene: TRBJ1-6
clone size: .
D gene: TRBD1
V gene: TRBV7-2

CDR3 DNA: TGTGCCAGCAGCGCACTCCAGGGGGCCAATCAGCCCCAGCATTTT
CDR3 protein: CASSALQGANQPQHF
J gene: TRBJ1-5
clone size: .
D gene: TRBD1
V gene: TRBV28

CDR3 DNA: TGTGCCAGCAGCCGGGGGGGGACTGGGACCGATTTTAAGCAGTACTTC
CDR3 protein: CASSRGGTGTDFKQYF
J gene: TRBJ2-7
clone size: .
D gene: TRBD2
V gene: TRBV5-4

CDR3 DNA: TGCGCCAGCGCCCGGGAGATAGACACAGATACGCAGTATTTT
CDR3 protein: CASAREIDTDTQYF
J gene: TRBJ2-3
clone size: once
D gene: .
V gene: TRBV10-1

CDR3 DNA: TGTGCCAGCAGCTTAGGGAGTGAAGCTTTCTTT
CDR3 protein: CASSLGSEAFF
J gene: TRBJ1-1
clone size: .
D gene: .
V gene: TRBV7-8

CDR3 DNA: TGCAGTGCTAGGAGTCGGGATACGCAGTATTTT
CDR3 protein: CSARSRDTQYF
J gene: TRBJ2-3
clone size: .
D gene: .
V gene: TRBV20-1

CDR3 DNA: TGCGCCAGCAGCCAAGATATCGACAGGTCATATAATTCACCCCTCCACTTT
CDR3 protein: CASSQDIDRSYNSPLHF
J gene: TRBJ1-6
clone size: .
D gene: .
V gene: TRBV4-3

CDR3 DNA: TGTGCCAGCAGCCAAGTGGACGGACAGGGGGCGTACGAGCAGTACTTC
CDR3 protein: CASSQVDGQGAYEQYF
J gene: TRBJ2-7
clone size: .
D gene: TRBD1
V gene: TRBV4-2

CDR3 DNA: TGTGCCAGCAGCAAAGAGGGGAGGTCTGGAAACACCATATATTTT
CDR3 protein: CASSKEGRSGNTIYF
J gene: TRBJ1-3
clone size: .
D gene: .
V gene: TRBV2

CDR3 DNA: TGTGCCAGCAGTTTCGATCAGGGGGCGAGGAATGAGCAGTTCTTC
CDR3 protein: CASSFDQGARNEQFF
J gene: TRBJ2-1
clone size: .
D gene: TRBD1
V gene: TRBV28

CDR3 DNA: TGTGCCAGCTCACCGAGGACAGAGAACACCGGGGAGCTGTTTTTT
CDR3 protein: CASSPRTENTGELFF
J gene: TRBJ2-2
clone size: .
D gene: .
V gene: TRBV18

CDR3 DNA: TGTGCCAGTAGCGAAAGCGGGAGTAGTTACAATGAGCAGTTCTTC
CDR3 protein: CASSESGSSYNEQFF
J gene: TRBJ2-1
clone size: once
D gene: TRBD2
V gene: TRBV19

CDR3 DNA: TGTGCCAGCAGCCCAAAAGACAGGGACGACTATGGCTACACCTTC
CDR3 protein: CASSPKDRDDYGYTF
J gene: TRBJ1-2
clone size: .
D gene: TRBD1
V gene: TRBV5-4

CDR3 DNA: TGTGCCAGCAGAGGAGACAGAAATCAGCCCCAGCATTTT
CDR3 protein: CASRGDRNQPQHF
J gene: TRBJ1-5
clone size: .
D gene: .
V gene: TRBV6-6

CDR3 DNA: TGCGCCAGCAGCCAAGACGCACAGGGGTTTACAGATACGCAGTATTTT
CDR3 protein: CASSQDAQGFTDTQYF
J gene: TRBJ2-3
clone size: .
D gene: TRBD1
V gene: TRBV4-3

CDR3 DNA: TGTGCCAGCAGCGTTAACAGGGGGCAGGGAGAGACCCAGTACTTC
CDR3 protein: CASSVNRGQGETQYF
J gene: TRBJ2-5
clone size: few
D gene: TRBD1
V gene: TRBV9

CDR3 DNA: TGTGCCAGCAGCCTTCCCGGTCGGCGGGGGAAGGAGACCCAGTACTTC
CDR3 protein: CASSLPGRRGKETQYF
J gene: TRBJ2-5
clone size: once
D gene: TRBD2
V gene: TRBV14

CDR3 DNA: TGTGCCAGCCCAAATCGGTACCGTAGCAATCAGCCCCAGCATTTT
CDR3 protein: CASPNRYRSNQPQHF
J gene: TRBJ1-5
clone size: .
D gene: .
V gene: TRBV19

CDR3 DNA: TGTGCCATCAGCACCCTAGCGGGGTCCTACGAGCAGTACTTC
CDR3 protein: CAISTLAGSYEQYF
J gene: TRBJ2-7
clone size: once
D gene: TRBD2
V gene: TRBV10-3

CDR3 DNA: TGTGCCAGCTCACCAACAGCTAACTATGGCTACACCTTC
CDR3 protein: CASSPTANYGYTF
J gene: TRBJ1-2
clone size: few
D gene: .
V gene: TRBV18